This is a list of T cell receptor beta chains from one sample in a study of blood T cell repertoires in COVID-19. Sequencing used immunoSEQ multiplex PCR; TCRdb keeps in-frame clones, though not all of them. The sample lists some 490,000 clones, approximately 85% occurring once. The sequenced sample was peripheral blood. The receptor set was obtained from a human donor in a cohort sampled during active COVID-19. Each CDR3 is given with its conserved first and last residue. D genes are given only for firm matches. Expanded clones are given a class, and other clones once, few, many or no size at all.

V	J	size	D	CDR3	DNA
TRBV25-1	TRBJ1-3	-	-	CASSEGGIGNTIYF	TGTGCCAGCAGTGAAGGAGGGATTGGAAACACCATATATTTT
TRBV19	TRBJ2-2	-	TRBD1	CASSMADRDGELFF	TGTGCCAGTAGTATGGCCGACAGGGACGGGGAGCTGTTTTTT
TRBV5-1	TRBJ1-2	-	-	CASSLTDEGYGYTF	TGCGCCAGCAGCTTGACAGATGAAGGCTATGGCTACACCTTC
TRBV29-1	TRBJ2-3	-	TRBD1	CSVEGTGRRDTQYF	TGCAGCGTTGAAGGGACAGGGAGAAGAGATACGCAGTATTTT
TRBV30	TRBJ2-7	-	-	CAWSAGLNDEQYF	TGTGCCTGGAGTGCTGGGCTTAACGACGAGCAGTACTTC
TRBV6-2/TRBV6-3	TRBJ2-7	-	-	CASSYGASASYEQYF	TGTGCCAGCAGTTACGGCGCTAGCGCTTCCTACGAGCAGTACTTC
TRBV9	TRBJ2-3	-	-	CASSAPAVSTDTQYF	TGTGCCAGCAGCGCCCCGGCGGTTAGCACAGATACGCAGTATTTT
TRBV30	TRBJ2-6	once	TRBD1	CAWSQGAGGANVLTF	TGTGCCTGGAGCCAGGGGGCAGGTGGGGCCAACGTCCTGACTTTC
TRBV27	TRBJ2-7	-	TRBD1	CASSSGTGGYEQYF	TGTGCCAGCAGTTCCGGGACAGGGGGATACGAGCAGTACTTC
TRBV7-9	TRBJ2-3	-	TRBD2	CASSLGLAGLTDTQYF	TGTGCCAGCAGCTTGGGTCTAGCGGGACTCACAGATACGCAGTATTTT
TRBV27	TRBJ2-1	-	TRBD2	CASSMGLAGKIYNEQFF	TGTGCCAGCAGTATGGGACTAGCGGGAAAAATCTACAATGAGCAGTTCTTC
TRBV6-5	TRBJ1-1	-	-	CASGRGLTEAFF	TGTGCCAGCGGGAGGGGCCTCACTGAAGCTTTCTTT
TRBV19	TRBJ2-3	once	TRBD2	CASSIRASGRAGSTDTQYF	TGTGCCAGTAGTATCCGGGCTAGCGGGAGAGCCGGTAGCACAGATACGCAGTATTTT
TRBV29-1	TRBJ1-1	-	-	CSVEGRRFIEAFF	TGCAGCGTCGAGGGCAGGCGGTTTATTGAAGCTTTCTTT
TRBV29-1	TRBJ1-1	-	-	CSVPNGAFYDTEAFF	TGCAGCGTCCCCAACGGTGCTTTTTACGACACTGAAGCTTTCTTT
TRBV14	TRBJ2-7	-	-	CASSRRTFRSSYEQYF	TGTGCCAGCAGCCGAAGGACTTTCAGGAGCTCCTACGAGCAGTACTTC
TRBV27	TRBJ1-2	-	TRBD1	CASSLSPGQFYGYTF	TGTGCCAGCAGTTTGTCCCCGGGACAGTTCTATGGCTACACCTTC
TRBV7-9	TRBJ1-1	-	TRBD1	CASSPQGGLNTEAFF	TGTGCCAGCAGCCCCCAAGGGGGCCTGAACACTGAAGCTTTCTTT
TRBV5-1	TRBJ2-5	-	-	CASSFSGTRGETQYF	TGCGCCAGCAGCTTCTCCGGGACAAGGGGAGAGACCCAGTACTTC
TRBV29-1	TRBJ1-3	-	-	CSVVGTFSGNTIYF	TGCAGCGTTGTAGGGACATTCTCTGGAAACACCATATATTTT
TRBV28	TRBJ1-3	-	TRBD1	CASRHTGVSGNTIYF	TGTGCCAGCAGACATACAGGGGTCTCTGGAAACACCATATATTTT
TRBV6-5	TRBJ1-4	-	TRBD1	CASRMGQITEKLFF	TGTGCCAGCAGGATGGGACAGATCACCGAAAAACTGTTTTTT
TRBV6-5	TRBJ2-3	once	-	CASSPLRNTDTQYF	TGTGCCAGCAGTCCCCTGCGGAACACAGATACGCAGTATTTT
TRBV7-9	TRBJ2-5	-	TRBD2	CASTLGLAFRQETQYF	TGTGCCAGCACCTTGGGACTAGCTTTTAGACAAGAGACCCAGTACTTC
TRBV3-1/TRBV3-2	TRBJ1-1	-	-	CASGVYRNEAFF	TGTGCCAGCGGAGTATACAGGAATGAAGCTTTCTTT
TRBV6-5	TRBJ1-5	-	-	CASSLSGQINQPQHF	TGTGCCAGCAGTTTAAGTGGACAGATCAATCAGCCCCAGCATTTT
TRBV29-1	TRBJ2-1	-	TRBD2	CSVGSGSRYAGEQFF	TGCAGCGTGGGTAGCGGGAGTAGATACGCGGGTGAGCAGTTCTTC
TRBV7-9	TRBJ1-1	-	TRBD1	CASSWGQMEAEAFF	TGTGCCAGCAGCTGGGGACAGATGGAGGCTGAAGCTTTCTTT
TRBV18	TRBJ2-3	-	TRBD2	CASSPPTSGGTDTQYF	TGTGCCAGCTCACCACCGACTAGCGGGGGCACAGATACGCAGTATTTT
TRBV9	TRBJ2-2	-	TRBD1	CASSPWERGPGELFF	TGTGCCAGCAGCCCTTGGGAGAGGGGGCCCGGGGAGCTGTTTTTT
TRBV6-6	TRBJ2-7	-	TRBD2	CASSYSGREGADEQYF	TGTGCCAGCAGTTACTCCGGGCGGGAGGGAGCGGACGAGCAGTACTTC
TRBV12-5	TRBJ2-3	-	TRBD2	CASGSTSGYTDTQYF	TGTGCTAGTGGTTCTACTAGCGGTTACACAGATACGCAGTATTTT
TRBV28	TRBJ2-7	-	-	CASSALVYEQYF	TGTGCCAGCAGTGCACTAGTCTACGAGCAGTACTTC
TRBV30	TRBJ2-3	-	-	CAWSVASEGTQYF	TGTGCCTGGAGTGTGGCTAGCGAGGGTACGCAGTATTTT
TRBV19	TRBJ1-3	-	-	CASSQQGSSGNTIYF	TGTGCCAGTAGTCAACAGGGCAGCTCTGGAAACACCATATATTTT
TRBV28	TRBJ2-1	-	TRBD2	CASSQTGGGRNEQFF	TGTGCCAGCAGCCAAACCGGGGGGGGGAGAAATGAGCAGTTCTTC
TRBV12-3/TRBV12-4	TRBJ1-5	-	TRBD1	CASRTGGRPQHF	TGTGCCAGCAGGACAGGGGGGCGGCCCCAGCATTTT
TRBV4-2	TRBJ1-2	-	TRBD1	CASSRDRAFGDYGYTF	TGTGCCAGCAGCCGGGACAGGGCCTTCGGGGACTATGGCTACACCTTC
TRBV28	TRBJ1-6	few	-	CASSLDTRSPLHF	TGTGCCAGCAGTCTTGACACTCGCTCACCCCTCCACTTT
TRBV19	TRBJ2-1	-	TRBD1	CASRRTGGYEQFF	TGTGCCAGCCGGAGGACAGGAGGCTATGAGCAGTTCTTC
TRBV7-9	TRBJ1-2	-	TRBD1	CASSPRGRENYGYTF	TGTGCCAGCAGCCCCAGGGGGCGGGAAAACTATGGCTACACCTTC
TRBV10-3	TRBJ2-2	-	TRBD2	CAISDSAGGLGELFF	TGTGCCATCAGTGACTCGGCGGGAGGGCTCGGGGAGCTGTTTTTT
TRBV7-2	TRBJ2-1	-	TRBD1	CASSLEGTVYNEQFF	TGTGCCAGCAGCTTAGAAGGGACAGTCTACAATGAGCAGTTCTTC
TRBV5-1	TRBJ2-2	-	TRBD2	CASSLGAGELTGELFF	TGCGCCAGCAGCTTGGGAGCGGGAGAACTCACCGGGGAGCTGTTTTTT
TRBV28	TRBJ2-7	-	-	CASSLGRDTSTYEQYF	TGTGCCAGCAGTTTAGGTCGGGACACCTCAACCTACGAGCAGTACTTC
TRBV30	TRBJ2-4	-	TRBD1	CAWSGTVAKNIQYF	TGTGCCTGGTCCGGGACAGTAGCCAAAAACATTCAGTACTTC
TRBV11-3	TRBJ2-1	-	TRBD2	CASSSGGGPYNEQFF	TGTGCCAGCAGCTCGGGAGGGGGGCCCTACAATGAGCAGTTCTTC